This entry is about one T cell receptor beta chain. Antigen unknown. The data are from a study of radiation and T cells in renal cell carcinoma. In the study overall: Nephrectomy followed 15 Gy stereotactic body radiation by 4 weeks. Regarding the study as a whole: From baseline, blood top tumor clonotypes peaked at 2 weeks post-radiation. No pretreatment tumor biopsies were available for baseline clonotypes.

The CDR3 length is 16 residues. Germline CDR1 reads MDHEN; CDR2 reads SYDVKM. Deletions cut 8 bases from V and 4 bases from J, with 24 bases between. Time point here: baseline pretreatment blood. Treatment defined: 15 Gy SBRT to primary tumor, nephrectomy 4 weeks later. TCRdb keeps only in-frame clones here, not all; method: immunoSEQ multiplex PCR. The data contain 120,000 to 150,000 clones, around four fifths of them seen just once; the ten biggest clones take up roughly 25%. The source is a woman aged 45-60 years with renal cell carcinoma. The J gene is TRBJ2-7, the V gene TRBV28; D perhaps matches TRBD1 (7 bases). This sample comprised blood, obtained from a patient whose treatment included radiotherapy and nephrectomy. DNA of the CDR3: TGTGCCAGCCGGACAGGAGGGGTAGGGAGCCCTTACGAGCAGTACTTC. Protein: CASRTGGVGSPYEQYF. Combining the CDR3 with reference TRBV28 and TRBJ2-7 gives the whole variable domain DVKVTQSSRYLVKRTGEKVFLECVQDMDHENMFWYRQDPGLGLRLIYFSYDVKMKEKGDIPEGYSVSREKKERFSLILESASTNQTSMYLCASRTGGVGSPYEQYFGPGTRLTVT.